A single sample is the source of the 20 T cell receptor beta chains below, sequenced in a study of T-cell memory formation after mild COVID-19. TCRdb called the 5' RACE reads again in MiXCR, with one record for every CDR3 protein. The table records under 400,000 distinct CDR3 sequences, under 30% of them present only once. Sequenced material: PBMCs or a T cell subset sorted from them (not recorded which). The receptors stem from an adult woman who had mild COVID-19 (a few samples of this study predate the infection). Cell type and time point are not known.

This clonotype was counted a few times. The rearrangement joins TRBV30 to TRBJ2-2; the match to TRBD2 covers 10 bases. There are 13 residues in the CDR3. Unmatched junction bases numbered 5, after V lost 8 bases and J lost 5 bases. Looked up from germline, CDR1 is GTSNPN and CDR2 is SVGIG (reference sequence). CDR3 protein: CASGGARTGELFF. CDR3 sequence (DNA): TGTGCCAGCGGGGGGGCCCGAACCGGGGAGCTGTTTTTT.

This clonotype was detected a few times. This chain connects TRBV3-1 to TRBJ2-3; D unresolved. Germline CDR1 and CDR2: LGHDT and YNNKEL (reference sequence). V lost 2 bases and J lost 0, with 6 bases in between. The CDR3 is 14 residues long. The CDR3: CASSQPPSTDTQYF. CDR3 bases: TGTGCCAGCAGCCAACCCCCTAGCACAGATACGCAGTATTTT.

This clonotype was seen more than once but under ten times. The chain joins TRBV29-1 to TRBJ2-7; D uncertain. V was trimmed by 7 bases and J by 5 bases, leaving 18 bases between them. CDR3 size: 13 residues. The V gene's germline CDR1 is SQVTM and CDR2 ANQGSEA. The CDR3, as DNA: TGCAGCGCTAAGTCTACGATCGTCCACGAGCAGTACTTC. Translating gives CSAKSTIVHEQYF.

The chain's CDR3 is CASSSGGYQETQYF. For the CDR3, the DNA is TGTGCCAGCAGCTCCGGGGGTTATCAAGAGACCCAGTACTTC. The chain combines TRBV7-9 with TRBJ2-5, with D tentatively TRBD2 (6 bases). Germline V gene lookup returns CDR1 SEHNR and CDR2 FQNEAQ (reference sequence). V was trimmed by 4 bases and J by 2 bases, leaving 11 bases between them. This CDR3 contains 14 residues.

The V and J genes are TRBV29-1 and TRBJ2-1, with TRBD2 matching over 13 bases. The germline gives CDR1 SQVTM, CDR2 ANQGSEA. The CDR3 contains 14 residues. V lost 3 bases, J lost 6 bases, and 2 bases stayed unmatched. CDR3: CSVDRTSGSNEQFF. The CDR3, as DNA: TGCAGCGTTGACAGGACTAGCGGGAGCAATGAGCAGTTCTTC.

This chain links TRBV20-1 with TRBJ2-5; D remains unclear. The CDR3 covers 15 residues. Per germline, CDR1 DFQATT and CDR2 SNEGSKA (reference sequence). Trimming shortened V by 3 bases and J by 7 bases, and 21 bases separated the two germline ends. CDR3 coding DNA: TGCAGTGCTAGTGTTCCAGGTCTACCCAGTGGGACCCAGTACTTC. Translating gives CSASVPGLPSGTQYF.

V gene TRBV5-1 combines with J gene TRBJ2-7, with D perhaps matching TRBD1 (6 bases). Germline V lookup: CDR1 SGHRS, CDR2 YFSETQ. V was clipped by 1 base and J by 1 base, with 9 bases between them. This CDR3 has 14 residues. The CDR3 region has the DNA TGCGCCAGCAGCTTGAAGGGACAATCCTACGAGCAGTACTTC. This translates into CASSLKGQSYEQYF.

This clonotype was seen more than once but under ten times. The CDR3 region is CATSDASLAGTDTQYF. The CDR3 DNA is TGTGCCACCAGTGACGCTTCTCTAGCGGGCACAGATACGCAGTATTTT. The rearrangement links TRBV24-1 to TRBJ2-3, with TRBD2 matching over 7 bases. Germline V gene sequence: CDR1 KGHDR, CDR2 SFDVKD. The V and J ends lost 4 bases and 1 base, in that order; junction bases with no gene match: 7. This CDR3 has 16 amino acids.

The chain has TRBV5-1 and TRBJ2-7; D is undetermined. Germline CDR1 reads SGHRS; CDR2 reads YFSETQ. This CDR3 is 11 amino acids long. Trimming cost V 7 bases and J 7 bases, with 12 bases left between them. The CDR3 DNA is TGCGCCAGCGGCGACACGCCGGAGCAGTACTTC. It codes for CASGDTPEQYF.

The rearrangement joins TRBV7-9 to TRBJ1-1; 7 bases match TRBD1. Germline V CDR1 and CDR2: SEHNR, FQNEAQ (reference sequence). This CDR3 comprises 17 residues. V lost 6 bases to trimming and J lost 7 bases; unmatched junction nucleotides: 20. CDR3 nucleotide sequence: TGTGCCAGCAGGCCAACAAGACAGGGAATGGTTGATATTGAAGCTTTCTTT. Translation: CASRPTRQGMVDIEAFF.

This clonotype was detected once. The chain has TRBV9 and TRBJ2-7; no clear D gene. CDR3 length equals 14 residues. Germline V CDR1 and CDR2: SGDLS, YYNGEE. V was pared by 2 bases and J by 1 base, with 10 bases between. CDR3 region: CASSVRASSYEQYF. In DNA form, the CDR3 reads TGTGCCAGCAGCGTTCGAGCCTCGTCCTACGAGCAGTACTTC. Combining the CDR3 with reference TRBV9 and TRBJ2-7 gives the whole variable domain DSGVTQTPKHLITATGQRVTLRCSPRSGDLSVYWYQQSLDQGLQFLIQYYNGEERAKGNILERFSAQQFPDLHSELNLSSLELGDSALYFCASSVRASSYEQYFGPGTRLTVT.

DNA of the CDR3: TGTGCCAGCAGACCTAGGGGGCCACTCGAGAGAGAAGCAACTAATGAAAAACTGTTTTTT. Its translation: CASRPRGPLEREATNEKLFF. The V gene is TRBV6-5, the J gene TRBJ1-4; TRBD1 agrees at 7 bases. Germline CDR1 and CDR2: MNHEY and SVGAGI. Losses at the gene ends were 6 bases for V and 0 bases for J; bases not matched to a gene: 19. CDR3 length: 20 residues.

This sequence joins TRBV24-1 and TRBJ2-3; 12 bases match TRBD2. In germline, CDR1 is KGHDR, CDR2 SFDVKD. The CDR3 is 17 amino acids. With 1 base clipped from V and 2 bases from J, the junction kept 3 bases outside the gene matches. This CDR3 is CATSDFRLAGDTDTQYF. In DNA, the CDR3 is TGTGCCACCAGTGATTTCCGACTAGCGGGGGACACAGATACGCAGTATTTT.

The V and J genes are TRBV27 and TRBJ2-7; 9 bases map to TRBD2. This CDR3 is built from 14 residues. CDR1 is MNHEY, CDR2 SMNVEV, per germline (reference sequence). V lost 7 bases, J lost 5 bases, and 9 bases stayed unmatched. DNA for the CDR3: TGTGCCAGCAAGGGTCTGGGACTAGCTGACGAGCAGTACTTC. Amino acid sequence: CASKGLGLADEQYF.

This chain links TRBV5-5 with TRBJ1-4, with D perhaps matching TRBD1 (5 bases). The CDR3 runs to 16 residues. Trimming removed 4 bases at V and 3 bases at J, with 16 bases between. Germline CDR1 SGHKS, CDR2 YYEKEE (reference sequence). CDR3 sequence reads: CASSRGSLASNEKLFF. The DNA of the CDR3 is TGTGCCAGCAGCCGGGGGAGCCTTGCATCTAATGAAAAACTGTTTTTT.

The chain combines TRBV9 with TRBJ2-1, with a weak D call TRBD1 (6 bases). CDR1 is SGDLS, CDR2 YYNGEE, per germline. The V end was cut by 5 bases, the J end by 8 bases, with 8 bases between. The CDR3 is 11 residues long. The CDR3 bases are TGTGCCAGCAGAAGGGGGTATGAGCAGTTCTTC. This encodes CASRRGYEQFF.

The V gene is TRBV6-1, the J gene TRBJ1-2; D is unclear. The CDR3 covers 10 residues. Trimming stripped 8 bases from V and 8 bases from J, with 9 bases between. Germline values: CDR1 MNHNS, CDR2 SASEGT. This chain's CDR3 is CASLRQGYTF. CDR3 bases: TGTGCCAGCCTGAGACAAGGCTACACCTTC.

The chain joins TRBV6-5 to TRBJ2-1; 9 bases are a match to TRBD2. Germline loops: CDR1 MNHEY, CDR2 SVGAGI. With 2 bases clipped from V and 7 bases from J, the junction kept 12 bases outside the gene matches. The CDR3 consists of 17 residues. CDR3 region: CASSYMVAGARGNEQFF. As DNA, the CDR3 is TGTGCCAGCAGTTACATGGTAGCGGGGGCCAGGGGAAATGAGCAGTTCTTC.

This chain joins TRBV6-2 or TRBV6-3 and TRBJ2-7, with 7 bases that match TRBD1. The V segment lost 5 bases and the J segment 7 bases; nucleotides outside the gene matches: 17. This CDR3 has 16 amino acids. CDR1 is MNHEY, CDR2 SVGEGT, per germline. CDR3 sequence: CASSTGQWTGFAEQYF. For the CDR3, the DNA is TGTGCCAGCAGTACGGGACAGTGGACCGGGTTTGCAGAGCAGTACTTC.

This clonotype was seen a few times. The chain recombines TRBV6-2 or TRBV6-3 with TRBJ2-7; TRBD1 is a possible D gene (5 bases). The CDR3 contains 13 residues. Germline lookup yields CDR1 MNHEY and CDR2 SVGEGT. V lost 4 bases, J lost 2 bases, and 9 bases lay in between. The DNA of the CDR3 is TGTGCCAGCAGTTCAGGGCCCCCCTACGAGCAGTACTTC. Translation gives CASSSGPPYEQYF.